This T cell receptor beta chain was identified in a study of blood T cells in healthy people across ages. This CDR3 contains 16 residues. The germline gives CDR1 SGHTA, CDR2 FQGNSA. Primers used in a second PCR of roughly 6 to 11 cycles were a sample-barcoded 5' primer and a J-beta primer mix. Through a template-switch adaptor with 12 random nucleotides, each cDNA molecule received a tag. Using its own MiXCR run on the 5' RACE reads, TCRdb lists one record per CDR3 protein. This sample carries roughly 800,000 distinct CDR3 sequences, roughly 50% of them seen once, and the ten largest clones take 22%.

This chain connects TRBV7-2 to TRBJ2-4, with D perhaps matching TRBD2 (6 bases). Judging by the DNA end, TRBJ2-7 fits better; the J call may be wrong. The clonotype comes from a man aged 25-45 years in good health. The sequenced sample consisted of blood. The CDR3 DNA reads TGTGCCAGCAGCTTAGGAAGTTTCGGGAGCCCGAACGAGCAGTACTTC. Amino acids: CASSLGSFGSPNEQYF.